This T cell receptor (beta chain) was captured by sequencing in a study of cytomegalovirus exposure and HLA in healthy donors. The study's findings and limits: It was likely that a cluster of highly shared sequence variants was a sequencing artifact.

A multiplex PCR was run with 60 Vbeta primers and 13 Jbeta primers. Profiling relied on immunoSEQ multiplex PCR, and the TCRdb table lists in-frame clones only, not all of them. The repertoire holds about 170,000 clones, with roughly 70% as singletons. Of note for this clone: The target antigen is unknown.

The specimen sequenced was PBMCs. This clonotype was sampled from a woman between 18 and 30 years old in good health and CMV-seropositive.

The CDR3 loop is CASSRDTSTNYGYTF. In DNA, the CDR3 is TGTGCCAGCAGCCGTGACACCTCAACTAACTATGGCTACACCTTC. The chain carries TRBV7-9 and TRBJ1-2; no clear D. This CDR3 has 15 amino acids. Germline V CDR1 and CDR2: SEHNR, FQNEAQ (reference sequence). V lost 5 bases, J lost 0 bases, and 13 bases lay in between. The full variable domain, its missing parts supplied by reference TRBV7-9 and TRBJ1-2, is DTGVSQNPRHKITKRGQNVTFRCDPISEHNRLYWYRQTLGQGPEFLTYFQNEAQLEKSRLLSDRFSAERPKGSFSTLEIQRTEQGDSAMYLCASSRDTSTNYGYTFGSGTRLTVV.